One and the same sample provided the 5 T cell receptor beta chains below, sequenced in a study of blood T cell repertoires in COVID-19 (dated by TCRdb to about 2020). Library generation was performed with the immunoSEQ multiplex PCR assay. The table was pulled from immuneACCESS by TCRdb, which kept in-frame rearrangements only. Such tables lose some clones; where checked, under half of the loss comes from unresolved V genes, and the rest has no known cause. The sample profile shows 250,000 to 350,000 clones; roughly 90% of them were found once. The ten largest clones capture about 1.7% of the sample. The sequencing sample was made of PBMCs or T cells enriched from blood (not recorded which). All receptors come from a woman aged 18-29 years with acute COVID-19.

This chain links TRBV5-1 with TRBJ1-1; D is undetermined. Germline values: CDR1 SGHRS, CDR2 YFSETQ. This CDR3 has 13 amino acids. With 0 bases removed from V and 3 bases from J, the gap between germline ends came to 6 bases. The CDR3 spells CASSLERDTEAFF. CDR3 in DNA: TGCGCCAGCAGCTTGGAGAGGGACACTGAAGCTTTCTTT.

The gene calls are TRBV6-5 and TRBJ2-7; TRBD2 aligns across 7 bases. CDR1 MNHEY and CDR2 SVGAGI come from the germline V gene. This CDR3 has 15 residues. Unmatched junction bases numbered 13, after V lost 5 bases and J lost 6 bases. Here the CDR3 reads CASSHGLGLPTEQYF. Written as DNA, the CDR3 is TGTGCCAGCAGTCACGGACTAGGTCTTCCTACCGAGCAGTACTTC.

Ten or more counts support this clone. This chain links TRBV6-6 with TRBJ1-6; TRBD1 matches at 7 bases. The junction had 10 bases not matched to a gene; V was cut back by 7 bases and J by 7 bases. The CDR3 sequence is 15 residues long. CDR1 and CDR2 (germline): MNHNY, SVGAGI (reference sequence). CDR3 DNA: TGTGCCAGCAATCCCCGGGACAGCAGGAATTCACCCCTCCACTTT. Translation: CASNPRDSRNSPLHF.

This clone occurred once. The chain joins TRBV7-2 to TRBJ2-1, with 13 bases identical to TRBD2. CDR1 is SGHTA and CDR2 is FQGNSA in the germline V gene. The CDR3 runs 15 residues. Trimming at V came to 4 bases and at J to 9 bases, leaving 6 bases not matched to a gene. CDR3 nucleotides: TGTGCCAGCAGCTCACTAGCGGGAGGGCCGTTTGAGCAGTTCTTC. This sequence encodes CASSSLAGGPFEQFF.

The gene calls are TRBV19 and TRBJ1-6; TRBD1 aligns across 7 bases. Per the germline V gene, CDR1 is LNHDA and CDR2 is SQIVND (reference sequence). The ends lost 6 bases at V and 7 bases at J; junction bases unmatched: 12. This CDR3 spans 16 amino acids. This CDR3 is CASSRKGTVGNSPLHF. The CDR3 bases are TGTGCCAGTAGCCGGAAAGGGACAGTTGGGAATTCACCCCTCCACTTT.